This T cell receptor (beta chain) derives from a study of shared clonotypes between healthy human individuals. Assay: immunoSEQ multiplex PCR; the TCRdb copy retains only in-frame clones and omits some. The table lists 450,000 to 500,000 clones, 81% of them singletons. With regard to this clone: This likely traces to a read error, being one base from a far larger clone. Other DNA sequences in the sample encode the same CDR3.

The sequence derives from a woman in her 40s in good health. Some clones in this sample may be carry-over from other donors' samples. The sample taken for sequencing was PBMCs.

The CDR3 DNA sequence: TGTGCCAGCACCCCGGGGTTGACAGGGCCCGAAAAATTGTTTTTT. Residues: CASTPGLTGPEKLFF. J is TRBJ1-4 and V is TRBV7-9; 7 positions match TRBD1. The CDR3 loop spans 15 amino acids. Looked up from germline, CDR1 is SEHNR and CDR2 is FQNEAQ (reference sequence).